This T cell receptor (beta chain) came from a study of T cells in tumors after PD-1 blockade. Turning to the study itself: Some patients also took daily vismodegib 150 mg during anti-PD-1 treatment.

Profiled with immunoSEQ multiplex PCR; TCRdb holds only in-frame clones, not every one. The sample has about 19,000 clones; around 85% are singletons. The CDR3 spans 16 residues. Germline assignment: CDR1 MNHEY and CDR2 SMNVEV (reference sequence). The V gene end was trimmed by 4 bases and the J gene end by 2 bases; junction bases not matched to a gene: 7. The sample here was PBMCs, taken after anti-PD-1 therapy. The sequence came from a human donor with advanced basal cell or squamous cell carcinoma (not recorded which). The V gene is TRBV27, the J gene TRBJ2-1; 8 nucleotides line up with TRBD2. Here the CDR3 reads CASSSLLADTYNEQFF. Here the CDR3 DNA reads TGTGCCAGCAGTTCACTACTAGCGGACACCTACAATGAGCAGTTCTTC.